These T cell receptor beta chains were read from a single sample in a study of shared clonotypes between healthy human individuals. TCRdb's copy holds only in-frame clones and misses some; the assay was immunoSEQ multiplex PCR. Of under 2,000,000 clones in the sample, about 95% were seen once. The sample taken for sequencing was naive CD8+ T cells sorted from blood. The receptors come from a man between 18 and 29 years old in good health. The CDR3 runs from the conserved cysteine through the conserved F or W. The D gene is left open where the match is weak. Some rows mark clone size as missing; the rest say once, few, many or name a class of expanded clone.

size	V	D	J	DNA	CDR3
.	TRBV6-6	TRBD2	TRBJ2-1	TGTGCCAGCAGTTACGGTAGCGGGGCGAACAATGAGCAGTTCTTC	CASSYGSGANNEQFF
.	TRBV6-6	.	TRBJ1-6	TGTGCCAGCAGTTACGGGGATAATTCACCCCTCCACTTT	CASSYGDNSPLHF
.	TRBV7-9	.	TRBJ2-1	TGTGCCAGCAGTTCCTCGATTATCTCCTACAATGAGCAGTTCTTC	CASSSSIISYNEQFF
.	TRBV10-2	TRBD1	TRBJ2-7	TGCGCCAGCAGTAGCTCCGGGACAGGGATCTACGAGCAGTACTTC	CASSSSGTGIYEQYF
.	TRBV12-2	.	TRBJ2-7	TGTGCAAGTCGCTTAGATCGCCGGGGCGGCCTGAGGGACTACGAGCAGTACTTC	CASRLDRRGGLRDYEQYF
.	TRBV7-9	.	TRBJ1-4	TGTGCCAGCAGGGAACAGGGAGGGAATGAAAAACTGTTTTTT	CASREQGGNEKLFF
.	TRBV27	TRBD1	TRBJ1-3	TGTGCCAGCAGCCGGGACAGGACCTCTGGAAACACCATATATTTT	CASSRDRTSGNTIYF
.	TRBV27	.	TRBJ1-4	TGTGCCAGCAGTTTAGCCTCAAGGGAGGTGACGGATGAAAAACTGTTTTTT	CASSLASREVTDEKLFF
once	TRBV5-6	.	TRBJ2-7	TGTGCCAGCAGCTCACGGCCCGCCCGCGGAGACCCCATATACTACGAGCAGTACTTC	CASSSRPARGDPIYYEQYF
.	TRBV4-3	TRBD1	TRBJ2-7	TGCGCCAGCAGCCGAAGGGCAGGGGGTACAGACGAGCAGTACTTC	CASSRRAGGTDEQYF
.	TRBV7-9	TRBD1	TRBJ2-7	TGTGCCAGCAGCTCAACGGACAGGGCCACCTACGAGCAGTACTTC	CASSSTDRATYEQYF
.	TRBV6-6	TRBD1	TRBJ1-1	TGTGCCAGCAGTTACTCGGAGGGGGCGAATGAAGCTTTCTTT	CASSYSEGANEAFF
.	TRBV6-5	.	TRBJ2-7	TGTGCCAGCAGTTACTCGGAGGGGGGCTCTGTTGAGCAGTACTTC	CASSYSEGGSVEQYF
.	TRBV5-1	.	TRBJ1-3	TGCGCCAGCAGCTTGGCTTCGGGGACTGGAAACACCATATATTTT	CASSLASGTGNTIYF
.	TRBV6-1	TRBD2	TRBJ2-1	TGTGCCAGCAGTGATATGGGACTAGCGGGAGACAATGAGCAGTTCTTC	CASSDMGLAGDNEQFF
.	TRBV11-2	TRBD2	TRBJ2-1	TGTGCCAGCAGCTGGAGCGGGGGGGCAAGCGGTGAGCAGTTCTTC	CASSWSGGASGEQFF
.	TRBV5-1	TRBD2	TRBJ2-7	TGCGCCAGCAGCTTGGGTCTAGCGGGGCTCAGCTCCTACGAGCAGTACTTC	CASSLGLAGLSSYEQYF
once	TRBV27	TRBD2	TRBJ2-3	TGTGCCAGCAGTTCACTAGCGGGGGGCACAGATACGCAGTATTTT	CASSSLAGGTDTQYF
.	TRBV4-3	.	TRBJ2-5	TGCGCCAGCAGCCAAGGGGGTAGTGGAAGAGAGACCCAGTACTTC	CASSQGGSGRETQYF
.	TRBV13	.	TRBJ1-1	TGTGCCAGCAGCTTCATGGCGGCTAACACTGAAGCTTTCTTT	CASSFMAANTEAFF
once	TRBV7-9	.	TRBJ2-7	TGTGCCAGCAGCCTTATCGAGCTTGACTACGAGCAGTACTTC	CASSLIELDYEQYF
.	TRBV7-9	.	TRBJ1-5	TGTGCCAGCAGCCCAGTGGGGGGGTATAGCAATCAGCCCCAGCATTTT	CASSPVGGYSNQPQHF
.	TRBV13	.	TRBJ2-3	TGTGCCAGCAGCTTAGGCTCGGATACGCAGTATTTT	CASSLGSDTQYF
.	TRBV7-2	.	TRBJ2-7	TGTGCCAGCAGCTTACGACAGTCGATCGCCTACGAGCAGTACTTC	CASSLRQSIAYEQYF
.	TRBV2	TRBD1	TRBJ2-3	TGTGCCAAAACAGGGGGCGGCACAGATACGCAGTATTTT	CAKTGGGTDTQYF
.	TRBV7-2	TRBD2	TRBJ2-2	TGTGCCAGCAGCCGACTAGCGGGGGCCGGGGAGCTGTTTTTT	CASSRLAGAGELFF
.	TRBV6-5	TRBD2	TRBJ2-7	TGTGCCAGCAGGGGACTAGCGGGGAACGGGGAGGAGTACTTC	CASRGLAGNGEEYF
.	TRBV7-9	.	TRBJ1-4	TGTGCCAGCAGCCAGGTGACCGCCTCTACTAATGAAAAACTGTTTTTT	CASSQVTASTNEKLFF
.	TRBV27	.	TRBJ2-7	TGTGCCAGCAGTTCGCCCCGGCCAGGGGCCGCTGGCGAGCAGTACTTC	CASSSPRPGAAGEQYF
.	TRBV7-2	.	TRBJ1-3	TGTGCCAGCAGCTTAGGGTCGAGCCTTGGAAACACCATATATTTT	CASSLGSSLGNTIYF
.	TRBV6-5	.	TRBJ2-1	TGTGCCAGCAGTTACTCAGAGTTCTCCTACAATGAGCAGTTCTTC	CASSYSEFSYNEQFF
.	TRBV5-6	TRBD2	TRBJ2-1	TGTGCCAGCAGCTATCCGGGACTAGCGGGAGGGGGAAACAATGAGCAGTTCTTC	CASSYPGLAGGGNNEQFF
.	TRBV11-3	.	TRBJ2-2	TGTGCCAGCAGCCCGAGAGCTAGCCCGAACACCGGGGAGCTGTTTTTT	CASSPRASPNTGELFF
.	TRBV2	TRBD2	TRBJ2-7	TGTGCCAGCAGTGAACTAGCGGGGGACTACGAGCAGTACTTC	CASSELAGDYEQYF
.	TRBV7-3	.	TRBJ2-3	TGTGCCAGCAGCTCCGGGGCTAGCTCCGCAGATACGCAGTATTTT	CASSSGASSADTQYF
.	TRBV13	TRBD2	TRBJ2-3	TGTGCCAGCAGCTGGGGACTAGAGGGGGATACGCAGTATTTT	CASSWGLEGDTQYF
.	TRBV11-2	.	TRBJ2-7	TGTGCCAGCAGCTTAGACTTGGGCTCCTACGAGCAGTACTTC	CASSLDLGSYEQYF
.	TRBV6-1	.	TRBJ1-5	TGTGCCAGCAGTGTAATATTTTATAGCAATCAGCCCCAGCATTTT	CASSVIFYSNQPQHF
.	TRBV6-4	TRBD2	TRBJ2-2	TGTGCCAGCAGTGCCCGACTCGCGGGAGACACCGGGGAGCTGTTTTTT	CASSARLAGDTGELFF
.	TRBV27	TRBD1	TRBJ2-7	TGTGCCAGCAGTGGTTACCTCGGGACAGGGATGAACGAGCAGTACTTC	CASSGYLGTGMNEQYF
.	TRBV2	.	TRBJ1-1	TGTGCCAGCAGTGAAGGCCAGCTGAACACTGAAGCTTTCTTT	CASSEGQLNTEAFF
.	TRBV27	.	TRBJ2-3	TGTGCCAGCAGTTTATGGGTTTCAGATACGCAGTATTTT	CASSLWVSDTQYF
.	TRBV19	.	TRBJ1-1	TGTGCCAGTAGTATAGACCCGGGGGCGAGAGACACTGAAGCTTTCTTT	CASSIDPGARDTEAFF
few	TRBV9	.	TRBJ1-2	TGTGCCAGCAGCGTAGGAGGGGACTATGGCTACACCTTC	CASSVGGDYGYTF
.	TRBV6-1	TRBD1	TRBJ2-1	TGTGCCGCCACTAATATGGGGACAGGGAATGAGCAGTTCTTC	CAATNMGTGNEQFF
.	TRBV5-5	.	TRBJ1-5	TGTGCCAGCAGTACGAATAGCAATCAGCCCCAGCATTTT	CASSTNSNQPQHF
once	TRBV14	.	TRBJ1-2	TGTGCCAGCAGCCAAGGGGGCCCGGTTGTGGACAGCGTTTTTTATGGCTACACCTTC	CASSQGGPVVDSVFYGYTF
once	TRBV7-9	.	TRBJ1-3	TGTGCCAGCAGCTTAGAGTCAGGGACTGGAAACACCATATATTTT	CASSLESGTGNTIYF
once	TRBV10-3	TRBD2	TRBJ2-1	TGTGCCATCAGTGATACCGGGACTAGCTATAACAATGAGCAGTTCTTC	CAISDTGTSYNNEQFF
.	TRBV6-1	.	TRBJ2-7	TGTGCCAGCAGTGAACGAGGCTACGAGCAGTACTTC	CASSERGYEQYF